Presented here are 28 T cell receptor beta chains from one specimen sequenced in a study of long-term antiretroviral therapy in people with HIV (dated by TCRdb to between 2021 and 2023). The immunoSEQ hsTCRB v3.0 assay was used at survey level resolution to sequence the TRB variable region. This is the immuneACCESS table as TCRdb keeps it, with only in-frame sequences that have V and J called. A part of the clones is gone; compared with another copy, unresolved V genes explain less than half, and the rest is unexplained. The sample profile shows tens of thousands of clones; approximately 84% of them were found once. The ten largest clones add up to roughly 4.8% of the sample. The starting material was unsorted PBMCs, obtained 0.5 years after starting antiretroviral therapy. Receptors were obtained from a man aged 18 to 30 with HIV.

This chain connects TRBV7-6 to TRBJ2-7; D is possibly TRBD1 or TRBD2 (5 bases each). The ends were cut back, 3 bases at V and 2 bases at J, with 14 bases in the middle. Germline assignment: CDR1 SGHVS and CDR2 FNYEAQ. CDR3 length equals 15 residues. CDR3 DNA: TGTGCCAGCAGCTTGAACCGGGACCAAACCTACGAGCAGTACTTC. Encoded protein: CASSLNRDQTYEQYF.

V is TRBV5-4 and J is TRBJ1-2, with no clear D. Germline V CDR1 and CDR2: SGHNT, YYREEE (reference sequence). V lost 2 bases and J 0 bases, leaving 8 bases between the germline ends. This CDR3 has 14 amino acids. CDR3 nucleotides: TGTGCCAGCAGCTTTTATTCATCTAACTATGGCTACACCTTC. It yields the protein CASSFYSSNYGYTF.

This sequence joins TRBV30 and TRBJ1-5, with TRBD1 matching 9 bases. The CDR3 totals 15 residues. Germline CDR1 reads GTSNPN; CDR2 reads SVGIG (reference sequence). The trim removed 2 bases at V and 5 bases at J, leaving 7 bases unmatched. The CDR3 reads CAWSLRTGAYQPQHF. CDR3 nucleotide sequence: TGTGCCTGGAGTCTACGGACAGGGGCATATCAGCCCCAGCATTTT.

This clone was seen once. The chain joins TRBV5-6 to TRBJ2-3, with 9 bases aligning to TRBD2. The trim removed 4 bases at V and 2 bases at J, leaving 14 bases unmatched. This CDR3 spans 18 amino acids. Looked up from germline, CDR1 is SGHDT and CDR2 is YYEEEE. The CDR3 sequence is CASSPGVAGGRITDTQYF. In nucleotides, the CDR3 is TGTGCCAGCAGCCCGGGGGTGGCGGGGGGGCGTATCACAGATACGCAGTATTTT.

The gene calls are TRBV5-1 and TRBJ2-2, with D perhaps TRBD1 (6 bases). Trimming pared 2 bases from V and 6 bases from J, leaving 8 bases between. Germline V CDR1 and CDR2: SGHRS, YFSETQ. This CDR3 has 13 amino acids. CDR3 nucleotide sequence: TGCGCCAGCAGCTTCGGACAGCCCGGGGAGCTGTTTTTT. This gives the protein CASSFGQPGELFF.

The chain recombines TRBV19 with TRBJ1-4; D unclear. The CDR3 is 11 residues long. Germline CDR1 is LNHDA and CDR2 is SQIVND (reference sequence). Trimming removed 3 bases from V and 4 bases from J, with 0 bases in between. The CDR3 is CASSINEKLFF. For the CDR3, the DNA is TGTGCCAGTAGTATTAATGAAAAACTGTTTTTT.

This rearrangement joins TRBV11-2 to TRBJ1-2, with D tentatively TRBD1 (6 bases). This CDR3 region has 13 residues. CDR1 and CDR2 from the germline V gene are SGHAT and FQNNGV. Trimming left V 1 base short and J 8 bases short, with 11 bases between. The CDR3 region has the DNA TGTGCCAGCAGCTTAGGGGGGCAGGCCGGCTACACCTTC. This sequence encodes CASSLGGQAGYTF.

The rearrangement uses TRBV15 and TRBJ2-1, with TRBD1 identical over 8 bases. This CDR3 spans 16 amino acids. Germline assignment: CDR1 LNHNV and CDR2 YYDKDF (reference sequence). V was pared by 3 bases and J by 7 bases, with 11 bases of the junction left unmatched. CDR3 amino acids: CATSRPGQGYRNEQFF. The DNA of the CDR3 is TGTGCCACCAGCAGGCCCGGACAGGGATACAGGAATGAGCAGTTCTTC.

V usage is TRBV6-6 and J usage is TRBJ2-7, with a possible D match to TRBD1 (6 bases). CDR1 and CDR2 (germline): MNHNY, SVGAGI (reference sequence). The CDR3 is 14 residues long. The V and J ends lost 4 bases and 2 bases respectively, with 12 bases between them. The CDR3: CASSSGSGAYEQYF. The DNA for the CDR3 is TGTGCCAGCAGTTCAGGGTCAGGGGCCTACGAGCAGTACTTC.

In regard to this clone: At one boundary the junction diverges from the germline segment, which might be a read error. This chain links TRBV7-8 with TRBJ2-1; D is possibly TRBD1 (5 bases). This CDR3 comprises 13 residues. Germline CDR1 SGHVS, CDR2 FQNEAQ. CDR3 sequence: CASSLRVGPRLIF. CDR3 DNA sequence: TGTGCCAGCAGCTTACGCGTGGGGCCTCGGTTGATCTTC.

V usage is TRBV18 and J usage is TRBJ2-7; possibly TRBD1 for D (5 bases). The V and J ends lost 2 bases and 6 bases respectively, with 8 bases between them. The CDR3 sequence is 12 residues long. Germline V gene lookup returns CDR1 KGHSH and CDR2 LQKENI. This CDR3 is CASSPVGLEQYF. CDR3 sequence (DNA): TGTGCCAGCTCACCAGTGGGGCTCGAGCAGTACTTC.

The V gene is TRBV5-6, the J gene TRBJ2-7, with 14 bases identical to TRBD2. There are 15 residues in the CDR3. The V gene's germline CDR1 is SGHDT and CDR2 YYEEEE. V shed 4 bases, J shed 3 bases, and the junction held 3 bases outside the gene matches. This chain's CDR3 is CASSTGLAGGYEQYF. The CDR3 DNA sequence: TGTGCCAGCAGCACAGGACTAGCGGGAGGCTACGAGCAGTACTTC.

V and J are TRBV28 and TRBJ2-7; a weak D match, TRBD1 (6 bases). The germline V gene has CDR1 MDHEN and CDR2 SYDVKM. CDR3 size: 14 residues. V was pared by 4 bases and J by 7 bases, with 17 bases between. The CDR3 region has the DNA TGTGCCAGCAGTTCGACAGGACAACTAGTTGAGCAGTACTTC. It codes for CASSSTGQLVEQYF.

This rearrangement joins TRBV29-1 to TRBJ2-1; D is perhaps TRBD1 (6 bases). Trimming took off 8 bases at V and 0 bases at J, with 14 bases between the two ends. Germline V gene data show CDR1 as SQVTM and CDR2 as ANQGSEA. This CDR3 region has 14 residues. The CDR3 is CSLGTPSSYNEQFF. The CDR3 coding sequence is TGCAGCCTAGGGACACCGAGCTCCTACAATGAGCAGTTCTTC.

The chain uses TRBV7-3 and TRBJ2-5; 7 nucleotides match TRBD2. Germline lookup yields CDR1 SGHTA and CDR2 FQGTGA. Germline trimming cut 1 base from V and 0 bases from J; bases unmatched to any gene: 2. The CDR3 length is 15 residues. CDR3 bases: TGTGCCAGCAGCTTAATTGCGGGGGACCAAGAGACCCAGTACTTC. This codes for CASSLIAGDQETQYF.

The chain employs TRBV18 and TRBJ2-3; TRBD1 agrees at 7 bases. From germline, CDR1 is KGHSH and CDR2 LQKENI. V lost 1 base, J lost 2 bases, and 12 bases stayed unmatched. The CDR3 is 18 amino acids. The CDR3 loop reads CASSPLGQYVFDTDTQYF. In nucleotides, the CDR3 is TGTGCCAGCTCACCACTGGGACAGTACGTCTTTGACACAGATACGCAGTATTTT.

The V gene is TRBV6-5, the J gene TRBJ1-4; D is ambiguous. The CDR3 has 12 amino acids. Germline V gives CDR1 MNHEY, CDR2 SVGAGI. The V end lost 4 bases, the J end lost 2 bases, and 2 bases lay between the germline ends. CDR3 sequence: CASSSTNEKLFF. For the CDR3, the DNA is TGTGCCAGCAGTTCCACTAATGAAAAACTGTTTTTT.

This sequence joins TRBV9 and TRBJ1-1; a weak D match, TRBD1 (5 bases). Germline CDR1 is SGDLS and CDR2 is YYNGEE. Trimming shortened V by 0 bases and J by 2 bases, and 11 bases separated the two germline ends. This CDR3 contains 15 residues. The CDR3 DNA sequence: TGTGCCAGCAGCGTAGGGTACAGGACTAACACTGAAGCTTTCTTT. Its protein is CASSVGYRTNTEAFF.

V gene TRBV4-2 combines with J gene TRBJ2-7; 13 positions agree with TRBD2. The CDR3 is 15 residues long. V lost 5 bases and J lost 5; bases outside the gene matches: 6. Germline V lookup: CDR1 LGHNA, CDR2 YNFKEQ. Here the CDR3 reads CASSTWTSGRDEQYF. The DNA of the CDR3 is TGTGCCAGCAGCACTTGGACTAGCGGGAGAGACGAGCAGTACTTC.

This clone was counted only a few times. The chain joins TRBV4-2 to TRBJ2-1; unclear D gene. This CDR3 is built from 11 residues. V lost 6 bases, J lost 6 bases, and 6 bases lay in between. Germline V gene data show CDR1 as LGHNA and CDR2 as YNFKEQ. The CDR3 loop is CASRVRNEQFF. The CDR3 region has the DNA TGTGCCAGCAGAGTCCGCAATGAGCAGTTCTTC.

This clone has just one count. The J gene is TRBJ1-2, the V gene TRBV6-6; 8 nucleotides agree with TRBD1. There are 14 residues in the CDR3. In germline, CDR1 is MNHNY, CDR2 SVGAGI (reference sequence). Trimming at V came to 6 bases and at J to 7 bases, leaving 10 bases not matched to a gene. CDR3 sequence reads: CASSPPQGAGGYTF. The DNA of the CDR3 is TGTGCCAGCAGCCCGCCCCAGGGGGCAGGTGGCTACACCTTC.

The chain combines TRBV2 with TRBJ1-1, with TRBD1 identical over 9 bases. The CDR3 extends over 14 amino acids. Germline V gene sequence: CDR1 SNHLY, CDR2 FYNNEI. The V gene end was trimmed by 8 bases and the J gene end by 5 bases; junction bases not matched to a gene: 9. CDR3 in DNA: TGTGCCAGCGGACAGGGACAGGGAAAGACTGAAGCTTTCTTT. Its translation is CASGQGQGKTEAFF.

This chain uses TRBV19 with TRBJ2-7; TRBD2 matches at 9 bases. The V gene's germline CDR1 is LNHDA and CDR2 SQIVND (reference sequence). V lost 3 bases and J lost 3; bases outside the gene matches: 6. The CDR3 has 15 amino acids. CDR3 nucleotide sequence: TGTGCCAGTAGTATTGGACTAGCGACCCACTACGAGCAGTACTTC. It translates to CASSIGLATHYEQYF.

The CDR3 nucleotides read TGTGCCAGCAGCCCCCAGGGTATGGTTAATTCACCCCTCCACTTT. Protein product: CASSPQGMVNSPLHF. This rearrangement joins TRBV28 to TRBJ1-6, with D perhaps matching TRBD1 (5 bases). Germline V gene data show CDR1 as MDHEN and CDR2 as SYDVKM. V was pared by 6 bases and J by 6 bases, with 15 bases between. This CDR3 spans 15 amino acids.

The CDR3 protein is CASSLTGNEQYF. The CDR3 region has the DNA TGTGCCAGCAGTTTAACGGGGAACGAGCAGTACTTC. The J gene is TRBJ2-7, the V gene TRBV27, with a weak D call TRBD2 (5 bases). Germline CDR1 reads MNHEY; CDR2 reads SMNVEV (reference sequence). The CDR3 loop spans 12 amino acids. The V end was cut by 2 bases, the J end by 5 bases, with 7 bases between.

This rearrangement joins TRBV7-6 to TRBJ2-3; weak D call: TRBD2 (6 bases). CDR1 and CDR2 from the germline V gene are SGHVS and FNYEAQ. The CDR3 contains 15 residues. V lost 5 bases and J 1 base, leaving 13 bases between the germline ends. The CDR3 loop reads CASSPQPGGTDTQYF. In DNA form, the CDR3 reads TGTGCCAGCAGCCCTCAACCGGGGGGCACAGATACGCAGTATTTT.

The CDR3 loop is CASSTDRGTEAFF. Here the CDR3 DNA reads TGTGCCAGCAGCACCGACAGGGGCACTGAAGCTTTCTTT. The chain carries TRBV7-6 and TRBJ1-1; 8 bases are a match to TRBD1. J was trimmed by 4 bases and V by 5 bases; bases with no gene match: 3. This CDR3 has 13 amino acids. The germline V gene has CDR1 SGHVS and CDR2 FNYEAQ. The variable domain in full, with the rest retrieved from reference TRBV7-6 and TRBJ1-1, is GAGVSQSPRYKVTKRGQDVALRCDPISGHVSLYWYRQALGQGPEFLTYFNYEAQQDKSGLPNDRFSAERPEGSISTLTIQRTEQRDSAMYRCASSTDRGTEAFFGQGTRLTVV.

This clone was counted between two and nine times. The gene calls are TRBV19 and TRBJ2-2; no clear D gene. With 7 bases removed from V and 7 bases from J, the gap between germline ends came to 16 bases. CDR1 LNHDA and CDR2 SQIVND come from the germline V gene (reference sequence). This CDR3 is built from 14 residues. The DNA for the CDR3 is TGTGCCAGTACCCCGGTGGGGATTGGCGGGGAGCTGTTTTTT. Protein sequence: CASTPVGIGGELFF.